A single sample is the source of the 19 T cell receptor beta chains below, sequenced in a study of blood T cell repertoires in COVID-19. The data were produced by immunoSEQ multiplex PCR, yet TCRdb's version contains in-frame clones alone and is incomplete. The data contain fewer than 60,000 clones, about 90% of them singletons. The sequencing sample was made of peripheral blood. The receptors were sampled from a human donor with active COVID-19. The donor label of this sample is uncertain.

The CDR3: CAWRFSGGPKETQYF. As DNA, the CDR3 is TGTGCCTGGAGGTTTAGCGGGGGCCCGAAAGAGACCCAGTACTTC. The chain couples TRBV30 to TRBJ2-5, with TRBD2 matching 9 bases. From germline, CDR1 is GTSNPN and CDR2 SVGIG (reference sequence). V trimming: 3 bases; J trimming: 3 bases; junction bases outside the gene matches: 8. The CDR3 contains 15 residues.

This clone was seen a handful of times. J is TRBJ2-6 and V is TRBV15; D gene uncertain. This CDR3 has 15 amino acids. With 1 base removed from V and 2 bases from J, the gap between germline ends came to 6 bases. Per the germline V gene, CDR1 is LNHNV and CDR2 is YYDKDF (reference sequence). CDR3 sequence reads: CATSRGRTGANVLTF. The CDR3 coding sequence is TGTGCCACCAGCAGAGGGAGAACTGGGGCCAACGTCCTGACTTTC.

The CDR3 nucleotides read TGTGCCAGCAGACAGGGACGGGAAAAACTGTTTTTT. This codes for CASRQGREKLFF. The genes are TRBV25-1 and TRBJ1-4; tentative D call: TRBD1 (6 bases). The CDR3 runs 12 residues. Between the trimmed V and J ends, which lost 6 bases and 8 bases, there was a span of 10 bases. Germline V gene lookup returns CDR1 MGHDK and CDR2 SYGVNS.

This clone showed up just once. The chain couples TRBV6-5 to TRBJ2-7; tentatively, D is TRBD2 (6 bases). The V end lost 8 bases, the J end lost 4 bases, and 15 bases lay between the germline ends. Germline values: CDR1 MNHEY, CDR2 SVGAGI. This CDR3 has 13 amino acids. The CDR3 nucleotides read TGTGCCAGCGGGGAACTGGGGGGATACGAGCAGTACTTC. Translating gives CASGELGGYEQYF.

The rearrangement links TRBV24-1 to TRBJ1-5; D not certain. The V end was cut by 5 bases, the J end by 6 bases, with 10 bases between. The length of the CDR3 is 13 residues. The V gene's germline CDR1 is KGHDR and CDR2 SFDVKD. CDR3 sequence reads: CATSVQGGQPQHF. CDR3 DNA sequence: TGTGCCACCAGTGTCCAAGGAGGTCAGCCCCAGCATTTT.

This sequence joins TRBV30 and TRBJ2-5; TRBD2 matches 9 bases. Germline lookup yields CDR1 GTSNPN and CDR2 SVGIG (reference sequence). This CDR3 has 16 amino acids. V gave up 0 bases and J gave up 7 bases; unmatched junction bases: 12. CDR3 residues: CAWSVSSGGTDGTQYF. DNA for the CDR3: TGTGCCTGGAGTGTATCCAGCGGGGGGACTGATGGGACCCAGTACTTC.

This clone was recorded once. CDR3 in DNA: TGTGCCAGCAGCTTAGGCGGGAGTCTCCGGCAGTACTTC. Its translation: CASSLGGSLRQYF. The J gene is TRBJ2-7, the V gene TRBV7-2; 7 positions match TRBD2. Germline CDR1 is SGHTA and CDR2 is FQGNSA. The CDR3 runs 13 residues. V was clipped by 1 base and J by 9 bases; unmatched bases: 6.

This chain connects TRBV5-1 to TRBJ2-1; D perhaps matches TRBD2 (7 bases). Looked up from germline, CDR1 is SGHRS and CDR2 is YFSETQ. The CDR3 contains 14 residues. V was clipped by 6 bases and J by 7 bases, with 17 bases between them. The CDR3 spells CASTRGGAQNEQFF. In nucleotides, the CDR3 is TGCGCCAGCACAAGAGGGGGGGCTCAGAATGAGCAGTTCTTC.

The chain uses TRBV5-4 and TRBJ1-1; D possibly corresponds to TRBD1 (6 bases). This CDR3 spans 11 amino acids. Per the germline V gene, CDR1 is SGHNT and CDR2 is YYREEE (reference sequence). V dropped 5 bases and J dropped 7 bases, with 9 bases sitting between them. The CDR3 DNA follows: TGTGCCAGCAGAGGGGGGGATGAAGCTTTCTTT. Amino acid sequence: CASRGGDEAFF.

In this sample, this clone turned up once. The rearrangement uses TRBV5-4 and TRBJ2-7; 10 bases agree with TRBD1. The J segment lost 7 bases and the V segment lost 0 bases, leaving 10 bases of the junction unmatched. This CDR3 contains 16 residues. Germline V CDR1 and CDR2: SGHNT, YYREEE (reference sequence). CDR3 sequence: CASSLGLSTGGEEQYF. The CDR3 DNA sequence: TGTGCCAGCAGCTTGGGTTTATCGACAGGGGGCGAGGAGCAGTACTTC.

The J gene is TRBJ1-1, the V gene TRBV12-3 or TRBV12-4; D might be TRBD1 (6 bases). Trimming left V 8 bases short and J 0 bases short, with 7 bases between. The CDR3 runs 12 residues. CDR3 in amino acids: CASYRVNTEAFF. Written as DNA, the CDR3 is TGTGCCAGCTACAGGGTGAACACTGAAGCTTTCTTT.

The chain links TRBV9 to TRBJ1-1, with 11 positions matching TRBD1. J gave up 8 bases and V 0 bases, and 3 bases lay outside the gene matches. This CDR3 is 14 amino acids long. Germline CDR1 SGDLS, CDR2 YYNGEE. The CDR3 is CASSVGTGGEEAFF. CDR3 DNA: TGTGCCAGCAGCGTAGGGACAGGGGGCGAAGAAGCTTTCTTT.

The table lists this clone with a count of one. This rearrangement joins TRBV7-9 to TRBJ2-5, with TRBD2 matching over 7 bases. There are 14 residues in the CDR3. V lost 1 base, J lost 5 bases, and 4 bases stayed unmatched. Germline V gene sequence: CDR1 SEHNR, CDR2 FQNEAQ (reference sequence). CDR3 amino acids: CASSLGSGGETQYF. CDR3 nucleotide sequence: TGTGCCAGCAGCTTAGGTTCCGGGGGGGAGACCCAGTACTTC.

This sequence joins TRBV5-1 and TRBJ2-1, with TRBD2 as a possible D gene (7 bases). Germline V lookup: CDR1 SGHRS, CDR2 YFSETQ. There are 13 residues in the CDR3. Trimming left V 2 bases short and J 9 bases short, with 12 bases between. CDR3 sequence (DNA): TGCGCCAGCAGCTTCAGCGGGGACACTGAGCAGTTCTTC. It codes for CASSFSGDTEQFF.

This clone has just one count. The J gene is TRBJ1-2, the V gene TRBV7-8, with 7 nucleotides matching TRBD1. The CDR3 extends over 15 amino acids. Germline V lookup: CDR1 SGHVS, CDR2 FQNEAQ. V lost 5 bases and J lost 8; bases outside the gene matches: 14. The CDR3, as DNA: TGTGCCAGCAGCGAAAGAGGGACAGTTCGTAAAGGCTACACCTTC. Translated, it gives CASSERGTVRKGYTF.

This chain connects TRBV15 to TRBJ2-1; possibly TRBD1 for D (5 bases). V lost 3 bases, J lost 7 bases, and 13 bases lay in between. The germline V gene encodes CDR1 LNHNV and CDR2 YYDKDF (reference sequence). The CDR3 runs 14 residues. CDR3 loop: CATSSLQGRNEQFF. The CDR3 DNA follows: TGTGCCACCAGCAGTCTGCAGGGCCGGAATGAGCAGTTCTTC.

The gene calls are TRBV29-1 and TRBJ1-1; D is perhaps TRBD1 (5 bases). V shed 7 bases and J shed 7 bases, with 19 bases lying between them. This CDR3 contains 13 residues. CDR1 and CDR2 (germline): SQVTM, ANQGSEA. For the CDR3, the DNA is TGCAGCGCCCTAGGGGTCCCGAGGTATGAAGCTTTCTTT. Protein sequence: CSALGVPRYEAFF.

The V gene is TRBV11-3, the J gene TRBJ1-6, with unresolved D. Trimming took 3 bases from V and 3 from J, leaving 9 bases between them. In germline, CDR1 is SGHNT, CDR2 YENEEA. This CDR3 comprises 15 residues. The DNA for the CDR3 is TGTGCCAGCAGCTTTGGCAGAATCTATAATTCACCCCTCCACTTT. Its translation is CASSFGRIYNSPLHF.

In DNA, the CDR3 is TGTGCCACCAGTGGCGGCTCCGGGACAGTTGCGGATACGCAGTATTTT. Amino acid sequence: CATSGGSGTVADTQYF. This chain joins TRBV24-1 and TRBJ2-3; 7 bases agree with TRBD1. This CDR3 contains 16 residues. Germline V gives CDR1 KGHDR, CDR2 SFDVKD. V lost 5 bases and J lost 6; bases outside the gene matches: 13.